In this sample, the clone carrying this T cell receptor (beta chain) turned up a few times. Its antigen is not identified. This entry comes from a study of naive and memory T cell subsets. The beta constant-region primer was an equimolar mix of two oligonucleotides covering TRBC1 and TRBC2. Ligation attached a single-stranded oligonucleotide with a 12-nucleotide UMI and the SP2 primer to the cDNA 3' end. TCRdb re-analysed the UMI-ligation and nested PCR reads in MiXCR, keeping a single row per CDR3 protein. The sample includes under 35,000 distinct CDR3 sequences, approximately 11% of them seen just once. Germline CDR1 is MNHEY and CDR2 is SMNVEV (reference sequence). This CDR3 is built from 16 residues. The ends lost 9 bases at V and 5 bases at J; junction bases unmatched: 15. General study points: The power law exponent of TCR abundance differed between naive and memory cells. Over 95% of naive TCR sequences appeared only once after error correction, unlike memory subsets.

This sequence was found in a human donor in good health. This chain links TRBV27 with TRBJ2-5; 10 bases match TRBD2. Sequenced: effector memory CD4+ T cells from blood. Subset given: effector memory, CD45RA- CD27-. Here the CDR3 reads CARSSVLAGAGETQYF. DNA of the CDR3: TGTGCCAGATCTTCGGTCCTAGCGGGAGCGGGTGAGACCCAGTACTTC.